This TCR beta chain was documented in a study of cytomegalovirus exposure and HLA in healthy donors listed by TCRdb under 2017. For context, the study as a whole: In an earlier analysis of 587 of the donors, 276 Gb of sequence data and 100 million or so unique TCR beta sequences from 180 million or so T cells were reported. Among 398 genotyped donors of the cohort, an average of 235,054 unique TCR beta nucleotide sequences were sequenced per donor, roughly a sixth of them non-productive. Because of strong linkage in the cohort, 4 to 6 DR-DQ haplotypes were treated as single units for association and clustering. To predict cytomegalovirus infection status, the study combined high-throughput TCR immunosequencing, statistical association of individual TCRs with disease status, and machine learning. Along with the roughly 700-subject first cohort, a separate validation cohort of about 110 different subjects was used. Of the roughly 400 genotyped donors, 65% to 90% fell in the genetic ancestry cluster associated with self-reported Caucasian donors. Rather than using new phenotypic data, the later analysis identified candidate immune exposures from TCR beta sequences and from how often those sequences occurred across donors. An earlier analysis of 587 of the donors used high-throughput TCR beta sequencing to judge whether each TCR beta V gene segment behaved as functional or pseudogenic. Typing coverage differed by locus: A, B, C, DRB1 and DQB1 were typed in about 620-640 donors, DQA1 in about 510, DPA1 in approximately 600, and DPB1 in just under 490. HLA typing included class I and class II loci at four-digit resolution. The study used immunosequencing to profile the T cell repertoires of 666 subjects and linked those repertoires to cytomegalovirus serostatus. Roughly 320 gigabases of sequencing data and 91 million or so unique TCR sequences made up an early release that covered approximately 650 HLA-typed donors. In a later analysis, previously published TCR beta repertoires from 600 to 850 donors were re-analyzed and high-resolution HLA genotyping was added so that TCR occurrence patterns could be studied. The aim of the study was to test whether cataloging public T cell receptors could identify signatures of past pathogen exposure. Every discovery cohort repertoire had been produced on one sequencing platform. Donor age, sex, ethnicity and CMV serostatus were compiled together with the repertoire data. In a later genetic analysis, genome-wide SNP genotypes for about three fifths of the 666 donors were used, and that subset was treated as a discovery cohort. Broader findings and caveats from the paper: Across donors, most TCR sequences were observed very rarely, whereas some public TCRs were present in many individuals. HLA typing was unavailable for some donors at each locus, so association tests used only the typed subset. In vitro tests confirmed that a few of the cytomegalovirus-associated TCR beta chains recognize cytomegalovirus antigens. The earlier analysis of some 560 of the donors excluded seventeen rarely observed V segments, including chromosome 9 orphons, because counts were too low. In the study, 150 to 200 TCR beta chains were listed as associated with cytomegalovirus. For the cohort, immune exposure information was limited to CMV serostatus. In a later analysis, HLA-associated TCR beta chains showed more clonal expansion and lower generation probabilities than non-associated chains that were equally common. In a later genetic analysis, a missense DCLRE1C variant was associated with V-gene and J-gene trimming of TCR beta chains, and the association was replicated in an independent cohort. Linkage disequilibrium might explain the correlated functional status among segregating V segments, but an unknown experimental factor could not be excluded. The authors suggested that the approach could potentially be generalized to other disease states and immunological phenotypes. A cluster of highly shared sequence variants was judged likely to be a technical artifact of the sequencing pipeline. Compared with the approximately 710-donor mean, donors in an Asian-associated ancestry cluster had fewer N-insertions in productive TCRs, according to a later genetic analysis. The 87-base-pair reads could not distinguish some IMGT-functional V segments, including TRBV6-2 and TRBV6-3, so those segments were excluded. A further reported finding was that TCR beta sequences accurately predicted the HLA-A and HLA-B alleles for most subjects in the first cohort. Specific HLA alleles were associated with over 15,000 TCR beta sequences at a false discovery rate of 0.05 in a later analysis. Broadly in line with IMGT annotations, most TCR beta V segments showed up in productive rearrangements about 87% or about 30% of the time in an earlier analysis of under 700 of the donors. Presence/absence analyses assumed roughly uniform sequencing depth across donors, an assumption that may not hold. A later analysis found that TCR association rates varied across HLA loci, with DRB1 alleles showing the most associated TCRs and HLA-C alleles the fewest. When HLA alleles, especially DR and DQ, strongly co-occurred, attributing TCR associations to individual alleles was difficult. In this cohort, only TCR beta chains were sequenced, and detectable features were limited by the absence of alpha or paired-chain data. A later analysis reported that several top co-occurrence clusters appeared linked to parvovirus B19, influenza, CMV and Epstein-Barr virus. In a later analysis, most CMV-associated TCR beta chains were found to appear HLA-restricted, with HLA associations seemingly driven largely by CMV exposure. Cytomegalovirus status was reported to be diagnosed by the classifier with high specificity and sensitivity in both the original and validation cohorts.

Library method: the immunoSEQ multiplex PCR assay. A mixture of 60 forward primers for TCR Vbeta segments and 13 reverse primers for TCR Jbeta segments was used in the multiplex PCR. A multiplex PCR assay on genomic DNA amplified the CDR3 region of rearranged TCR beta genes. On the Illumina HiSeq System, the amplified TCR beta libraries were sequenced as 87-base-pair reads. The study's own analysis went as follows. A later analysis tallied 75 million to 85 million unique TCR beta chains across the 610 or so repertoires, and roughly 11 million of those chains were shared by two or more donors. A nearest-neighbor algorithm error-corrected the raw reads and collapsed the reads into unique sequences, merging closely related sequences to remove PCR and sequencing errors. To assign V, D and J gene segments, CDR3 sequences were aligned to IMGT reference sequences. For a sequence to be retained, at least a six-nucleotide match to both a V gene segment and a J gene segment was required. A rearrangement was called productive if the CDR3 had no stop codons and remained in frame with V and J, and every other rearrangement was called non-productive. CDR3 was defined according to IMGT convention as the region running from the second conserved V-encoded cysteine to the conserved J-encoded phenylalanine. The earlier analysis of 500 to 750 of the donors excluded any sequence lacking an unambiguous match to a single V gene segment. An earlier analysis of a few hundred of the donors called V segments functional above 56.7% productive rearrangements and segregating when the between-donor standard deviation exceeded 5%. A statistical classification framework was built to diagnose cytomegalovirus status from the catalog of TCR beta chain sequences. A later analysis assigned V and J genes by comparing TCR nucleotide sequences with IMGT/GENE-DB human TR gene sequences. In a later analysis, CDR3 sequences and most-parsimonious VDJ recombination scenarios were assigned using the TCRdist pipeline. A later analysis defined each TCR beta chain by its CDR3 amino acid sequence plus V-gene family, and excluded reads lacking a unique V-gene family. A later analysis removed 500 to 650 highly shared, low-generation-probability nucleotide sequences to deal with suspected cross-contamination and a sequencing artifact. In a later analysis, a clonal expansion index for each public chain was calculated from normalized within-repertoire ranks of inferred template counts. In a later analysis, generation probabilities were computed with a VDJ recombination model fitted to out-of-frame rearrangements, and the resulting probabilities were checked against IGoR. In a later analysis, TCR-TCR, TCR-HLA and TCR-CMV co-occurrence was scored with hypergeometric tests, and a repertoire-size bias correction was applied to TCR pairs. False discovery rates were estimated in a later analysis by permuting HLA or CMV assignments 20 times. In a later analysis, co-occurring TCRs were grouped using DBSCAN, with TCRdist sequence similarity added in when clustering inside HLA-allele-positive subsets. For co-occurrence clustering, repertoires with fewer than 30,000 or more than 120,000 public chains were excluded, along with a handful of repertoires with anomalous nucleotide sharing. The table was pulled from immuneACCESS by TCRdb, which kept in-frame rearrangements only. Such tables lose some clones; where checked, under half of the loss comes from unresolved V genes, and the rest has no known cause. The V and J calls and the clone size are those of that table, but D and trimming were determined from the DNA. In this sample the table shows over 100,000 clones, approximately 77% of which occur a single time. The top ten clones comprise around a tenth of the sample.

The cohort consisted of fewer than 700 healthy bone marrow donors. At the time of sampling, every cohort member was nominally healthy, though immune exposures that went unrecorded were likely present. The donor was CMV seropositive and belonged to the group of about 290 seropositive cohort members. A peripheral blood sample was collected from each donor, and TCR beta sequencing was performed on peripheral blood mononuclear cells. Genomic DNA was extracted from the blood cell samples with the Qiagen DNeasy Blood Extraction Kit. Measured from the cysteine to the phenylalanine, the CDR3 is 15 residues long. CDR3 DNA only is kept here, 45 bases in frame from base 1. According to the germline V gene, CDR1 reads SGHDN and CDR2 reads FVKESK. Remarks on this clone: Its antigen is unknown. A junction end diverges from the germline sequence, so it may reflect a read error.

The chain links TRBV14 with TRBJ2-7; the D segment could be TRBD2, given 6 matching bases. This TCR came from a male donor in good health and CMV-seropositive. The sequencing input was PBMCs. CDR3 loop: CASGQDISGASEQYF. At the DNA level, the sequence is TGTGCCAGCGGCCAAGATATTAGCGGAGCAAGCGAGCAGTACTTC.